The 15 T cell receptor beta chains given below trace back to one sample, sequenced in a study of T-cell memory formation after mild COVID-19. TCRdb passed the 5' RACE reads through MiXCR, listing each CDR3 protein once. The sample includes roughly 400,000 distinct CDR3 sequences, approximately 24% of them seen just once. Material: PBMCs or a T cell subset sorted from them (not recorded which). The receptor source for this set is an adult woman who had mild COVID-19 (a few samples of this study predate the infection). Cell type and time point are not known.

In this sample, this clonotype turned up a few times. The chain couples TRBV9 to TRBJ1-5, with D possibly TRBD1 on 5 matching bases. Between the trimmed V and J ends, which lost 7 bases and 2 bases, there was a span of 13 bases. This CDR3 comprises 14 residues. Per the germline V gene, CDR1 is SGDLS and CDR2 is YYNGEE. The CDR3 spells CASGAGQGNQPQHF. DNA of the CDR3: TGTGCCAGCGGGGCGGGGCAGGGCAATCAGCCCCAGCATTTT. Full variable domain (remainder filled in from reference TRBV9 and TRBJ1-5): DSGVTQTPKHLITATGQRVTLRCSPRSGDLSVYWYQQSLDQGLQFLIQYYNGEERAKGNILERFSAQQFPDLHSELNLSSLELGDSALYFCASGAGQGNQPQHFGDGTRLSIL.

This clonotype was counted a few times. This chain links TRBV5-1 with TRBJ2-5, with D tentatively TRBD1 (5 bases). This CDR3 has 15 amino acids. CDR1 and CDR2 from the germline V gene are SGHRS and YFSETQ. The V gene lost 2 bases and the J gene lost 2 bases, with 13 bases spanning the gap. CDR3 region: CASSLGQNLQETQYF. The CDR3 coding sequence is TGCGCCAGCAGCTTAGGACAAAATCTACAAGAGACCCAGTACTTC.

The rearrangement uses TRBV28 and TRBJ2-4, with unresolved D. CDR1 is MDHEN, CDR2 SYDVKM, per germline. The length of the CDR3 is 17 residues. V dropped 3 bases and J dropped 0 bases, with 15 bases sitting between them. CDR3 sequence (DNA): TGTGCCAGCAGTTTTTCGCTTAGTGTGGGAGCCAAAAACATTCAGTACTTC. The encoded protein is CASSFSLSVGAKNIQYF.

The CDR3 spells CASSFLGLAVYNEQFF. CDR3 in DNA: TGTGCCAGCAGCTTTTTGGGACTAGCGGTCTACAATGAGCAGTTCTTC. The chain is built from TRBV13 and TRBJ2-1; 11 nucleotides match TRBD2. This CDR3 has 16 residues. The ends lost 3 bases at V and 3 bases at J; junction bases unmatched: 4. Germline lookup yields CDR1 PRHDT and CDR2 FYEKMQ (reference sequence).

The chain joins TRBV2 to TRBJ1-1; TRBD1 is a possible D gene (6 bases). This CDR3 has 14 amino acids. Germline V gene sequence: CDR1 SNHLY, CDR2 FYNNEI. The ends were cut back, 3 bases at V and 4 bases at J, with 12 bases in the middle. The CDR3 nucleotides are TGTGCCAGCAGTGACCAGGGGAGGACCACTGAAGCTTTCTTT. Its protein is CASSDQGRTTEAFF.

V and J are TRBV6-6 and TRBJ1-1, with D tentatively TRBD1 (5 bases). The CDR3 spans 17 residues. V was shortened by 6 bases and J by 1 base, with 21 bases between the two germline ends. Germline CDR1 MNHNY, CDR2 SVGAGI (reference sequence). In nucleotides, the CDR3 is TGTGCCAGCAGGGCCGGCGGGGACCGCTCCAGGAACACTGAAGCTTTCTTT. Its protein is CASRAGGDRSRNTEAFF.

This clonotype was seen a few times. The chain links TRBV12-3 or TRBV12-4 to TRBJ1-2; D perhaps matches TRBD1 (6 bases). The CDR3 runs 14 residues. Trimming pared 3 bases from V and 2 bases from J, leaving 10 bases between. This CDR3 is CASSFNTGNYGYTF. The CDR3, as DNA: TGTGCCAGCAGTTTTAACACAGGGAACTATGGCTACACCTTC.

This clonotype has more than one count but fewer than ten. The J gene is TRBJ1-5, the V gene TRBV12-3 or TRBV12-4, with D hard to call. The CDR3 consists of 13 residues. With 2 bases removed from V and 4 bases from J, the gap between germline ends came to 6 bases. CDR3 region: CASSLIPNQPQHF. CDR3 DNA sequence: TGTGCCAGCAGTTTAATACCAAATCAGCCCCAGCATTTT.

This clonotype came up a few times. The rearrangement uses TRBV9 and TRBJ2-2; unclear D gene. The CDR3 totals 16 residues. With 0 bases removed from V and 4 bases from J, the gap between germline ends came to 13 bases. CDR1 SGDLS and CDR2 YYNGEE come from the germline V gene. CDR3: CASSVAQVPSTGELFF. In nucleotides, the CDR3 is TGTGCCAGCAGCGTAGCCCAGGTCCCGAGCACCGGGGAGCTGTTTTTT.

The rearrangement joins TRBV21-1 to TRBJ2-7; TRBD2, the table's D call, lacks a check against the DNA. TRBV21-1 represents a pseudogene. This CDR3 is built from 16 residues. The CDR3 protein is CASSKVEGGSCLEQYF. The CDR3 region has the DNA TGTGCCAGCAGCAAAGTGGAGGGCGGGAGTTGTCTCGAGCAGTACTTC.

In its sample, this clonotype was seen a few times. CDR3 region: CASSPGQPNSPLHF. The CDR3 bases are TGCGCCAGCAGCCCGGGACAGCCTAATTCACCCCTCCACTTT. The V and J genes are TRBV5-1 and TRBJ1-6; TRBD1 matches 7 bases. The germline CDR1 and CDR2 sequences are SGHRS and YFSETQ. The CDR3 consists of 14 residues. The J segment lost 6 bases and the V segment lost 4 bases, leaving 4 bases of the junction unmatched.

The rearrangement joins TRBV5-4 to TRBJ2-2, with D unresolved. Trimming pared 1 base from V and 0 bases from J, leaving 1 base between. This CDR3 is 13 amino acids long. Germline CDR1 SGHNT, CDR2 YYREEE (reference sequence). The CDR3 is CASSLPNTGELFF. CDR3 DNA: TGTGCCAGCAGCTTGCCGAACACCGGGGAGCTGTTTTTT.

The rearrangement uses TRBV19 and TRBJ2-7, with D perhaps TRBD2 (6 bases). CDR1 LNHDA and CDR2 SQIVND come from the germline V gene (reference sequence). CDR3 length equals 14 residues. Trimming took off 3 bases at V and 0 bases at J, with 9 bases between the two ends. CDR3 sequence: CASSISGDSYEQYF. The CDR3 DNA sequence: TGTGCCAGTAGTATTTCGGGGGACTCCTACGAGCAGTACTTC.

This clonotype occurred once. V gene TRBV10-3 combines with J gene TRBJ2-7, with D possibly TRBD1 on 5 matching bases. Between the trimmed V and J ends, which lost 5 bases and 1 base, there was a span of 6 bases. This CDR3 comprises 12 residues. Germline CDR1 is ENHRY and CDR2 is SYGVKD. The CDR3 sequence: CAISPGSYEQYF. The CDR3 nucleotides read TGTGCCATCAGTCCAGGGTCCTACGAGCAGTACTTC.

The table lists this clonotype with a few counts. The V gene is TRBV5-1, the J gene TRBJ1-1; TRBD1 matches at 10 bases. Germline V gene sequence: CDR1 SGHRS, CDR2 YFSETQ. Unmatched junction bases numbered 4, after V lost 4 bases and J lost 4 bases. This CDR3 contains 14 residues. The CDR3 bases are TGCGCCAGCAGCCGGACAGGGGGGAGCACTGAAGCTTTCTTT. Protein: CASSRTGGSTEAFF.